This TCR beta chain was profiled in a study of T-cell memory formation after mild COVID-19. Turning to the study itself: There were largely donor-specific TCR clusters. Points from the study as a whole: Clones contracting day 15 to 85 were balanced CD4/CD8; later expanders leaned CD4+.

Concerning this clonotype itself: Its antigen is currently unknown.

The V gene's germline CDR1 is SGDLS and CDR2 YYNGEE. The CDR3 runs 15 residues. V lost 1 base, J lost 6 bases, and 16 bases lay in between. TCRdb reprocessed the 5' RACE reads via MiXCR and lists one record per CDR3 protein. The sample includes 92,000 or so distinct CDR3 sequences, about 13% of them seen just once. This chain links TRBV9 with TRBJ1-2; the D gene is possibly TRBD1 (5 bases). The source is an adult woman who had mild COVID-19 (a few samples of this study predate the infection). Cell type and time point are not known. Specimen: PBMCs or a T cell subset sorted from them (not recorded which). In DNA form, the CDR3 reads TGTGCCAGCAGCGTACGCGGGGGGAAAGTAGATGGCTACACCTTC. Its protein is CASSVRGGKVDGYTF.